Shown below are 31 T cell receptor beta chains from a single sample sequenced in a study of control samples from healthy donors and cancer patients. Sequenced by immunoSEQ multiplex PCR; TCRdb stores in-frame clones only, minus some. The sample records 130,000 to 150,000 clones, approximately 92% being singletons. Sequenced material: blood. The source of these receptors is a man younger than 40 in good health.

This chain links TRBV7-2 with TRBJ2-2; D is perhaps TRBD1 or TRBD2 (5 bases each). The CDR3 covers 15 residues. Between the trimmed V and J ends, which lost 5 bases and 1 base, there was a span of 11 bases. Germline loops: CDR1 SGHTA, CDR2 FQGNSA. The CDR3 protein is CASSRGPENTGELFF. In DNA form, the CDR3 reads TGTGCCAGCAGCCGGGGCCCTGAGAACACCGGGGAGCTGTTTTTT.

The V and J genes are TRBV5-3 and TRBJ1-2; perhaps TRBD1 as D (5 bases). TRBV5-3 is annotated as an ORF whose role is uncertain. This CDR3 contains 14 residues. Trimming removed 2 bases at V and 2 bases at J, with 10 bases between. The CDR3 DNA is TGTGCCAGAAGCTTAGGAGGGGCGAACTATGGCTACACCTTC. Its protein product is CARSLGGANYGYTF.

The rearrangement links TRBV2 to TRBJ1-2, with D perhaps matching TRBD1 (6 bases). The CDR3 is 14 residues long. CDR1 and CDR2 from the germline V gene are SNHLY and FYNNEI. V gave up 8 bases and J gave up 4 bases, with 17 bases separating them. The DNA of the CDR3 is TGTGCCAGCGGTAGAGGGGACACCAGCTATGGCTACACCTTC. This codes for CASGRGDTSYGYTF.

The gene calls are TRBV5-6 and TRBJ1-2; TRBD1 might be the D (5 bases). The V end lost 0 bases, the J end lost 4 bases, and 7 bases lay between the germline ends. The CDR3 contains 13 residues. Germline V gives CDR1 SGHDT, CDR2 YYEEEE. The CDR3 nucleotides are TGTGCCAGCAGCTTGGCGAGGGGCTATGGCTACACCTTC. Translation gives CASSLARGYGYTF. Based on the CDR3 plus reference TRBV5-6 and TRBJ1-2, the full variable domain is DAGVTQSPTHLIKTRGQQVTLRCSPKSGHDTVSWYQQALGQGPQFIFQYYEEEERQRGNFPDRFSGHQFPNYSSELNVNALLLGDSALYLCASSLARGYGYTFGSGTRLTVV.

This rearrangement joins TRBV5-1 to TRBJ1-2; D is possibly TRBD1 (5 bases). The CDR3 covers 12 residues. Germline V lookup: CDR1 SGHRS, CDR2 YFSETQ. V was trimmed by 4 bases and J by 7 bases, leaving 11 bases between them. CDR3 residues: CASSTREGGYTF. CDR3 nucleotides: TGCGCCAGCAGCACCAGGGAGGGTGGCTACACCTTC.

CDR3 sequence: CASSNSQYF. The CDR3 bases are TGTGCCAGCAGCAACAGTCAGTACTTC. This chain joins TRBV21-1 and TRBJ2-7; TRBD1, the table's D call, lacks a check against the DNA. TRBV21-1 is flagged as a pseudogene. The CDR3 is made up of 9 amino acids.

The chain has TRBV7-6 and TRBJ2-7; a weak D match, TRBD1 (7 bases). Germline CDR1 is SGHVS and CDR2 is FNYEAQ. The length of the CDR3 is 18 residues. V was clipped by 0 bases and J by 5 bases, with 23 bases between them. CDR3 loop: CASSLALAPTGTYDEQYF. In nucleotides, the CDR3 is TGTGCCAGCAGCTTAGCTCTTGCCCCGACAGGGACTTACGACGAGCAGTACTTC.

The rearrangement links TRBV27 to TRBJ2-7, with D possibly being TRBD1 or TRBD2 (5 bases each). Germline loops: CDR1 MNHEY, CDR2 SMNVEV (reference sequence). There are 14 residues in the CDR3. Between the trimmed V and J ends, which lost 5 bases and 1 base, there was a span of 12 bases. CDR3: CASSPGTLSYEQYF. The CDR3 DNA reads TGTGCCAGCAGTCCCGGGACCCTATCCTACGAGCAGTACTTC.

The CDR3 region is CASSFFRADSSYEQYF. The CDR3 DNA reads as TGTGCCAGCAGTTTCTTTCGTGCGGATAGCTCCTACGAGCAGTACTTC. The J gene is TRBJ2-7, the V gene TRBV6-2 or TRBV6-3; D is uncertain. The CDR3 is 16 residues long. Germline CDR1 reads MNHEY; CDR2 reads SVGEGT. V was pared by 4 bases and J by 0 bases, with 16 bases between.

This clone was observed a few times. V and J are TRBV11-2 and TRBJ2-7; possibly TRBD2 for D (7 bases). The CDR3 is 16 amino acids. In germline, CDR1 is SGHAT, CDR2 FQNNGV. Trimming stripped 2 bases from V and 3 bases from J, with 17 bases between. The CDR3 sequence: CASSLLLAGASYEQYF. The CDR3 region has the DNA TGTGCCAGCAGCTTATTACTGGCGGGGGCCAGCTACGAGCAGTACTTC.

The chain links TRBV10-2 to TRBJ1-1; a possible D gene is TRBD1 (5 bases). The CDR3 length is 13 residues. V shed 7 bases and J shed 1 base, with 10 bases lying between them. The germline gives CDR1 WSHSY, CDR2 SAAADI. CDR3 in amino acids: CASIGTSNTEAFF. CDR3 bases: TGCGCCAGCATTGGGACCTCGAACACTGAAGCTTTCTTT.

The genes are TRBV2 and TRBJ2-3, with D possibly being TRBD2 (7 bases). CDR1 is SNHLY, CDR2 FYNNEI, per germline. The CDR3 runs 16 residues. V lost 1 base, J lost 1 base, and 12 bases lay in between. The CDR3: CASSEDRGARTDTQYF. The CDR3 bases are TGTGCCAGCAGTGAAGATCGGGGGGCCCGCACAGATACGCAGTATTTT. The complete variable domain, with remaining parts taken from reference TRBV2 and TRBJ2-3, reads EPEVTQTPSHQVTQMGQEVILRCVPISNHLYFYWYRQILGQKVEFLVSFYNNEISEKSEIFDDQFSVERPDGSNFTLKIRSTKLEDSAMYFCASSEDRGARTDTQYFGPGTRLTVL.

The gene calls are TRBV30 and TRBJ1-6; D perhaps matches TRBD1 (6 bases). Looked up from germline, CDR1 is GTSNPN and CDR2 is SVGIG (reference sequence). CDR3 size: 13 residues. The V and J ends lost 2 bases and 7 bases respectively, with 9 bases between them. The chain's CDR3 is CAWSLQGNSPLHF. CDR3 in DNA: TGTGCCTGGAGTCTACAGGGAAATTCACCCCTCCACTTT.

J is TRBJ1-2 and V is TRBV2, with D unresolved. CDR1 is SNHLY and CDR2 is FYNNEI in the germline V gene. The CDR3 contains 16 residues. V was pared by 7 bases and J by 3 bases, with 21 bases between. For the CDR3, the DNA is TGTGCCAGCAAGGACGGAAATAGACTATGGGACTATGGCTACACCTTC. Translating gives CASKDGNRLWDYGYTF.

The chain uses TRBV9 and TRBJ2-2; TRBD1 matches 7 bases. The CDR3 covers 14 residues. The J segment lost 1 base and the V segment lost 4 bases, leaving 1 base of the junction unmatched. Germline CDR1 SGDLS, CDR2 YYNGEE. CDR3 nucleotides: TGTGCCAGCAGCAACAGGGGGAACACCGGGGAGCTGTTTTTT. Translating gives CASSNRGNTGELFF.

The rearrangement uses TRBV18 and TRBJ2-3, with TRBD2 matching 15 bases. J lost 1 base, V lost 4 bases, and 3 bases had no gene match. Germline CDR1 is KGHSH and CDR2 is LQKENI. The CDR3 consists of 17 residues. The CDR3 protein is CASSLGTSGGRTDTQYF. In DNA form, the CDR3 reads TGTGCCAGCTCACTCGGGACTAGCGGGGGGCGCACAGATACGCAGTATTTT.

The gene calls are TRBV5-6 and TRBJ1-5, with TRBD1 identical over 8 bases. V was clipped by 6 bases and J by 4 bases; unmatched bases: 9. Germline assignment: CDR1 SGHDT and CDR2 YYEEEE. The CDR3 contains 15 residues. The CDR3 nucleotides are TGTGCCAGCACCAGAGCAGGGGGCGGGAATCAGCCCCAGCATTTT. Protein sequence: CASTRAGGGNQPQHF.

V usage is TRBV9 and J usage is TRBJ2-1; 13 positions agree with TRBD2. The V segment lost 4 bases and the J segment 8 bases; nucleotides outside the gene matches: 9. The CDR3 has 16 residues. Germline V gene data show CDR1 as SGDLS and CDR2 as YYNGEE. In DNA form, the CDR3 reads TGTGCCAGCAGCAGAACTAGCGGGGGGGCGATCTATGAGCAGTTCTTC. Its translation is CASSRTSGGAIYEQFF.

The chain combines TRBV27 with TRBJ1-5; weak D call: TRBD1 (5 bases). Germline CDR1 MNHEY, CDR2 SMNVEV (reference sequence). V dropped 3 bases and J dropped 9 bases, with 9 bases sitting between them. This CDR3 has 12 amino acids. CDR3 sequence: CASSLGQSPQHF. The CDR3 DNA is TGTGCCAGCAGTTTGGGGCAATCGCCCCAGCATTTT.

This sequence joins TRBV5-1 and TRBJ1-1, with 8 bases aligning to TRBD1. Germline values: CDR1 SGHRS, CDR2 YFSETQ. V lost 4 bases and J lost 1; bases outside the gene matches: 3. The CDR3 extends over 14 amino acids. The CDR3 sequence: CASSVDRGNTEAFF. Written as DNA, the CDR3 is TGCGCCAGCAGCGTAGACAGGGGGAACACTGAAGCTTTCTTT. Full variable domain (missing parts from reference TRBV5-1 and TRBJ1-1): KAGVTQTPRYLIKTRGQQVTLSCSPISGHRSVSWYQQTPGQGLQFLFEYFSETQRNKGNFPGRFSGRQFSNSRSEMNVSTLELGDSALYLCASSVDRGNTEAFFGQGTRLTVV.

With respect to this clone: The junction shows a germline mismatch at one end, possibly a read error. The chain is built from TRBV27 and TRBJ1-2; 8 bases line up with TRBD1. This CDR3 is 13 amino acids long. Germline V gives CDR1 MNHEY, CDR2 SMNVEV (reference sequence). DNA of the CDR3: TGTGCCAGTGGACAGGGAGGGACCTATAGCTACACCTTC. It codes for CASGQGGTYSYTF.

This clone has more than one count but fewer than ten. V usage is TRBV7-9 and J usage is TRBJ2-1; 10 bases line up with TRBD2. The V segment lost 3 bases and the J segment 3 bases; nucleotides outside the gene matches: 2. This CDR3 is built from 15 residues. CDR1 is SEHNR, CDR2 FQNEAQ, per germline (reference sequence). This CDR3 reads CASSFLAGVYNEQFF. As DNA, the CDR3 is TGTGCCAGCAGCTTCCTAGCGGGGGTCTACAATGAGCAGTTCTTC.

The chain recombines TRBV19 with TRBJ1-1, with a weak D call TRBD1 (5 bases). The germline V and J ends were trimmed by 5 bases and 1 base, with 11 bases remaining between them. Germline V lookup: CDR1 LNHDA, CDR2 SQIVND (reference sequence). This CDR3 contains 14 residues. DNA of the CDR3: TGTGCCAGTAGTCCGTTTACAGGGAACACTGAAGCTTTCTTT. Translation gives CASSPFTGNTEAFF.

V is TRBV7-6 and J is TRBJ1-6; D possibly corresponds to TRBD1 (6 bases). CDR3 length equals 17 residues. Trimming stripped 3 bases from V and 2 bases from J, with 14 bases between. Per germline, CDR1 SGHVS and CDR2 FNYEAQ. CDR3 nucleotide sequence: TGTGCCAGCAGCTTGTGGACAGTGGGAACCTATAATTCACCCCTCCACTTT. This sequence encodes CASSLWTVGTYNSPLHF. Looking up the rest from reference TRBV7-6 and TRBJ1-6 gives the full variable domain: GAGVSQSPRYKVTKRGQDVALRCDPISGHVSLYWYRQALGQGPEFLTYFNYEAQQDKSGLPNDRFSAERPEGSISTLTIQRTEQRDSAMYRCASSLWTVGTYNSPLHFGNGTRLTVT.

The gene calls are TRBV28 and TRBJ2-7; 7 bases align to TRBD1. This CDR3 has 18 residues. Germline V gene lookup returns CDR1 MDHEN and CDR2 SYDVKM. V lost 5 bases, J lost 0 bases, and 16 bases stayed unmatched. The CDR3 reads CASSSFGTEGYISYEQYF. CDR3 bases: TGTGCCAGCAGTAGTTTCGGGACAGAAGGATACATCTCCTACGAGCAGTACTTC.

The chain is built from TRBV2 and TRBJ1-1; D is perhaps TRBD1 (5 bases). The V end lost 9 bases, the J end lost 0 bases, and 14 bases lay between the germline ends. The CDR3 contains 14 residues. Germline V CDR1 and CDR2: SNHLY, FYNNEI. CDR3 protein: CARRMGRLNTEAFF. In DNA form, the CDR3 reads TGTGCCAGGAGGATGGGACGTCTGAACACTGAAGCTTTCTTT.

This clone was seen just once. The CDR3, as DNA: TGCAGCGCCGGGACAGGGGACTATGGCTACACCTTC. It yields the protein CSAGTGDYGYTF. V is TRBV29-1 and J is TRBJ1-2; 10 bases fit TRBD1. V gave up 7 bases and J gave up 3 bases; unmatched junction bases: 2. The CDR3 contains 12 residues. Germline V gene lookup returns CDR1 SQVTM and CDR2 ANQGSEA.

The chain uses TRBV3-1 (or the pseudogene TRBV3-2) and TRBJ1-6, with D hard to call. The CDR3 length is 13 residues. Looked up from germline, CDR1 is LGHDT and CDR2 is YNNKEL (reference sequence). The V end was cut by 6 bases, the J end by 7 bases, with 10 bases between. The CDR3 DNA follows: TGTGCCAGCAGATTAACCCCGAATTCACCCCTCCACTTT. This translates into CASRLTPNSPLHF.

The chain employs TRBV7-9 and TRBJ2-7, with a weak D call TRBD2 (6 bases). The V end was cut by 5 bases, the J end by 0 bases, with 14 bases between. Looked up from germline, CDR1 is SEHNR and CDR2 is FQNEAQ (reference sequence). CDR3 length: 15 residues. In DNA, the CDR3 is TGTGCCAGCAGCCCGGGCGGAGGGTCCTCCTACGAGCAGTACTTC. This codes for CASSPGGGSSYEQYF.

This chain joins TRBV29-1 and TRBJ2-7; the match to TRBD1 covers 10 bases. CDR3 length: 13 amino acids. V dropped 3 bases and J dropped 3; count of bases not matched to a gene: 2. Germline V CDR1 and CDR2: SQVTM, ANQGSEA. The CDR3 DNA sequence: TGCAGCGTTGAGGGGACAGGGGTCTACGAGCAGTACTTC. Translating gives CSVEGTGVYEQYF.

This chain uses TRBV5-1 with TRBJ1-1, with TRBD1 as a possible D gene (5 bases). Germline CDR1 and CDR2: SGHRS and YFSETQ. The V gene lost 2 bases and the J gene lost 2 bases, with 13 bases spanning the gap. This CDR3 region has 15 residues. The CDR3 sequence: CASSFGGQGNTEAFF. The CDR3, as DNA: TGCGCCAGCAGCTTTGGTGGTCAGGGAAACACTGAAGCTTTCTTT.